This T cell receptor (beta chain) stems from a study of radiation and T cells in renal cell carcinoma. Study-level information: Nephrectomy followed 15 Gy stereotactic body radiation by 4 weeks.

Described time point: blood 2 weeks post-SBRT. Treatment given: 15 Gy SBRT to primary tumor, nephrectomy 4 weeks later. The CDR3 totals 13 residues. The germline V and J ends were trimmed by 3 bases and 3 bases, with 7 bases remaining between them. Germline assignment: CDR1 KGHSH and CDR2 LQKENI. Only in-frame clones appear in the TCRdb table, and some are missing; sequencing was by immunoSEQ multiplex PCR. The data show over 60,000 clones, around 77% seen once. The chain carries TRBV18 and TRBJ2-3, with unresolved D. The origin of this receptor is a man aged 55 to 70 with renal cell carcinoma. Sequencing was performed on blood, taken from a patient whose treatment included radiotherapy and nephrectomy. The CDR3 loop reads CASSPLGTDTQYF. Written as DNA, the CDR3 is TGTGCCAGCTCACCCCTTGGGACAGATACGCAGTATTTT.